Listed here are 16 T cell receptor beta chains from one sample, sequenced in a study of blood T cells in healthy people across ages. A J-beta primer mix and a sample-barcoded 5' primer were used in a second PCR of roughly 6 to 12 cycles. From the 5' RACE reads, TCRdb called clonotypes with MiXCR, one entry per CDR3 protein. The sample includes some 780,000 distinct CDR3 sequences, about 61% of them seen just once. Input material: blood. These receptors all come from a middle-aged man in good health.

This clonotype showed up just a few times. The chain is built from TRBV7-3 and TRBJ2-5; tentatively, D is TRBD2 (6 bases). CDR3 length: 16 residues. Trimming removed 4 bases from V and 5 bases from J, with 20 bases in between. Germline V lookup: CDR1 SGHTA, CDR2 FQGTGA. CDR3 sequence: CASSSAGLPAKETQYF. Here the CDR3 DNA reads TGTGCCAGCAGCTCTGCGGGACTCCCCGCTAAGGAGACCCAGTACTTC.

The chain carries TRBV4-1 and TRBJ1-4, with 8 bases matching TRBD1. J gave up 8 bases and V 6 bases, and 11 bases lay outside the gene matches. This CDR3 has 15 residues. The germline V gene encodes CDR1 MGHRA and CDR2 YSYEKL. The CDR3 coding sequence is TGCGCCAGCAGGAGGGAGACAGGGGTTAACGAAAAACTGTTTTTT. Translated, it gives CASRRETGVNEKLFF.

V is TRBV5-1 and J is TRBJ2-5; 13 bases are a match to TRBD2. From germline, CDR1 is SGHRS and CDR2 YFSETQ. This CDR3 has 17 amino acids. Trimming cost V 3 bases and J 5 bases; bases outside gene matches: 10. The CDR3 region is CASSSGTSGATGETQYF. In DNA form, the CDR3 reads TGCGCCAGCAGCTCCGGGACTAGCGGGGCCACCGGGGAGACCCAGTACTTC. Filled out from reference TRBV5-1 and TRBJ2-5, the complete variable domain reads KAGVTQTPRYLIKTRGQQVTLSCSPISGHRSVSWYQQTPGQGLQFLFEYFSETQRNKGNFPGRFSGRQFSNSRSEMNVSTLELGDSALYLCASSSGTSGATGETQYFGPGTRLLVL.

The V and J genes are TRBV7-3 and TRBJ2-5; either TRBD1 or TRBD2 may fit D (5 bases each). With 5 bases removed from V and 3 bases from J, the gap between germline ends came to 19 bases. The CDR3 is made up of 16 amino acids. Germline V lookup: CDR1 SGHTA, CDR2 FQGTGA. CDR3 in amino acids: CASSPSVGTIEETQYF. CDR3 nucleotides: TGTGCCAGCAGCCCCTCGGTAGGGACCATAGAAGAGACCCAGTACTTC. Filled out from reference TRBV7-3 and TRBJ2-5, the complete variable domain reads GAGVSQTPSNKVTEKGKYVELRCDPISGHTALYWYRQSLGQGPEFLIYFQGTGAADDSGLPNDRFFAVRPEGSVSTLKIQRTERGDSAVYLCASSPSVGTIEETQYFGPGTRLLVL.

In regard to this clonotype: This may be a read error: a much more frequent sequence differs by one nucleotide. The chain is built from TRBV7-2 and TRBJ1-5, with TRBD1 identical over 10 bases. The CDR3 contains 14 residues. From germline, CDR1 is SGHTA and CDR2 FQGNSA. J lost 2 bases, V lost 5 bases, and 0 bases had no gene match. CDR3 nucleotide sequence: TGTGCCAGCAGCGGGACAGGGGGCAATCAGCCCCAGCATTTT. Encoded protein: CASSGTGGNQPQHF.

The chain joins TRBV27 to TRBJ2-1, with TRBD2 identical over 10 bases. The J call may be in error: the DNA end matches TRBJ2-7 better. The CDR3 has 15 amino acids. The germline V gene encodes CDR1 MNHEY and CDR2 SMNVEV (reference sequence). The CDR3 protein is CASSKTTSGHNEQYF. CDR3 nucleotides: TGTGCCAGCAGCAAAACGACTAGCGGGCACAATGAGCAGTACTTC.

The chain has TRBV5-1 and TRBJ1-2; a weak D match, TRBD1 (6 bases). The CDR3 is made up of 16 amino acids. Trimming took 5 bases from V and 4 from J, leaving 21 bases between them. Germline V CDR1 and CDR2: SGHRS, YFSETQ. DNA of the CDR3: TGCGCCAGCAGTACAGGGACCTCATCCCCTGCCTATGGCTACACCTTC. This gives the protein CASSTGTSSPAYGYTF.

The chain combines TRBV29-1 with TRBJ2-1; no clear D gene. Trimming pared 4 bases from V and 0 bases from J, leaving 7 bases between. This CDR3 comprises 13 residues. CDR1 is SQVTM, CDR2 ANQGSEA, per germline. The CDR3 reads CSVATDSYNEQFF. The CDR3 nucleotides are TGCAGCGTTGCAACCGACTCCTACAATGAGCAGTTCTTC.

The chain couples TRBV9 to TRBJ2-3; D perhaps matches TRBD2 (6 bases). The CDR3 runs to 16 residues. Per germline, CDR1 SGDLS and CDR2 YYNGEE. Trimming removed 0 bases from V and 2 bases from J, with 13 bases in between. The CDR3 region is CASSVDEGGHTDTQYF. The CDR3 DNA sequence: TGTGCCAGCAGCGTAGACGAGGGAGGTCACACAGATACGCAGTATTTT.

This clonotype turned up a few times. V is TRBV27 and J is TRBJ2-1; the match to TRBD2 covers 7 bases. Germline V lookup: CDR1 MNHEY, CDR2 SMNVEV (reference sequence). Trimming removed 7 bases from V and 7 bases from J; junction bases left unmatched: 13. CDR3 length: 15 amino acids. CDR3 sequence (DNA): TGTGCCAGCAATAAACTGGATAGGACTAGTAATGAGCAGTTCTTC. Encoded protein: CASNKLDRTSNEQFF.

The V gene is TRBV14, the J gene TRBJ2-7; the D is unclear. V shed 2 bases and J shed 3 bases, with 5 bases lying between them. Germline V gene lookup returns CDR1 SGHDN and CDR2 FVKESK. The CDR3 has 12 residues. Here the CDR3 DNA reads TGTGCCAGCAGCCAAAACGACTACGAGCAGTACTTC. It specifies CASSQNDYEQYF.

This clonotype was seen a few times. This chain links TRBV11-1 with TRBJ1-1; D ambiguous. This CDR3 has 12 residues. Per germline, CDR1 SGHAT and CDR2 FQDESV (reference sequence). Trimming took off 5 bases at V and 0 bases at J, with 4 bases between the two ends. CDR3 DNA: TGTGCCAGCAGCCCCTTGAACACTGAAGCTTTCTTT. Encoded protein: CASSPLNTEAFF.

The chain joins TRBV20-1 to TRBJ2-1; 8 nucleotides align to TRBD2. The CDR3 has 13 residues. The trim removed 6 bases at V and 9 bases at J, leaving 10 bases unmatched. The V gene's germline CDR1 is DFQATT and CDR2 SNEGSKA (reference sequence). CDR3: CSAPEWAGGEQFF. CDR3 DNA: TGCAGTGCGCCAGAGTGGGCGGGAGGTGAGCAGTTCTTC.

The V call is TRBV7-9, the J call TRBJ2-5; 7 bases align to TRBD1. V shed 5 bases and J 1 base; nucleotides not matched to a gene: 7. CDR3 length: 15 residues. Germline CDR1 SEHNR, CDR2 FQNEAQ (reference sequence). This CDR3 reads CASSKLGGGQETQYF. The DNA of the CDR3 is TGTGCCAGCAGCAAGCTAGGGGGCGGCCAAGAGACCCAGTACTTC.

The chain employs TRBV29-1 and TRBJ1-1; the D is unclear. This CDR3 has 12 amino acids. The V gene's germline CDR1 is SQVTM and CDR2 ANQGSEA. V shed 8 bases and J shed 0 bases, with 10 bases lying between them. CDR3 loop: CSSMRMNTEAFF. In DNA form, the CDR3 reads TGCAGCTCGATGCGAATGAACACTGAAGCTTTCTTT.

A few counts support this clonotype. The chain recombines TRBV20-1 with TRBJ2-1; 7 bases are shared with TRBD2. The germline V gene has CDR1 DFQATT and CDR2 SNEGSKA (reference sequence). The V gene end was trimmed by 6 bases and the J gene end by 9 bases; junction bases not matched to a gene: 14. This CDR3 is built from 14 residues. CDR3 residues: CSAHDAGEGSEQFF. CDR3 DNA: TGCAGTGCACATGACGCGGGGGAGGGAAGTGAGCAGTTCTTC.